This T cell receptor beta chain was captured by sequencing in a study of shared clonotypes between healthy human individuals (dated by TCRdb to the early 2020s). The study in broad terms: A couple of women and a few men aged 18 to 49 years were included in the cohort. Per donor, three plates each were used for CD4 naive and CD4 memory, two for CD8 naive, and one for CD8 memory. Each donor's leukapheresis produced roughly between roughly 0.85 and 9 billion PBMCs. To increase sequencing depth and limit assay-specific biases, TCR repertoire library preparation and sequencing were carried out by different laboratories using diverse techniques. The study deeply sequenced blood TCR repertoires of about 5 healthy adults to estimate repertoire size and the extent of clonotype sharing between individuals. Study-level results and caveats: Sampling was restricted to blood, and TCR repertoires in tissue are likely to differ from TCR repertoires in blood. Sharing across several donors was observed for about 4.8% of naive CD4, 3% to 3.5% of naive CD8, 2% to 2.5% of memory CD4, and roughly 0.4% of memory CD8 clonotypes. Estimated clonotype richness was generally larger for naive than for memory subsets. Because the study included a small number of donors, the genetic and exposure-history diversity represented was limited. Even with the large sequencing depth, rarefaction of the sorted-subset datasets indicated that sequencing was incomplete. Pairwise subsampling led to the expectation that sequencing depth would affect the degree of clonotype sharing among donors. Compared with non-shared clonotypes, the clonotypes found in all four sorted-subset donors had higher generation probabilities.

Healthy HIV-negative adults with no recently reported acute infections or vaccinations were included as donors. Every donor was a Caucasian adult residing in Nashville, Tennessee, USA. CD4+ T cells were enriched through magnetic negative selection, after which naive cells were positively selected on CD45RA and the remaining negative fraction served as the memory subset. Blood was obtained by leukapheresis, after which PBMCs were separated by Ficoll-Histopaque density gradient centrifugation and cryopreserved in liquid nitrogen vapor phase. Analytical flow cytometry was used to check the purity and quantity of each magnetically sorted T cell population. Each sorted fraction had its genomic DNA isolated and then quantified by UV absorbance on a Nanodrop 2000c. On this clone itself: No antigen is known for it. Nothing much larger sits one base from this clone, and base qualities are not available.

The CDR3 starts with the cysteine, ends with the phenylalanine, and has 12 residues. The sequence is cut down to CDR3 DNA, 36 bases in frame from base 1. From V the trimming removes 8 bases and from J it removes 6 bases, while the gene matches leave 3 bases of the junction unaccounted for. CDR1 and CDR2, per the germline V gene (reference sequence), are PRHDT and FYEKMQ. Using the deep immunoSEQ assay, multiplex PCR amplified TCR CDR3 regions from genomic DNA. For each cell subset, the extracted genomic DNA was distributed evenly across all wells of several immunoSEQ 96-well plates, and each plate served as one replicate. For sorted subsets, approximately 200 ng of genomic DNA, equivalent to some 33,000 T cell genomes, went into each replicate PCR. The purified libraries were quantified using a Qubit 3.0 fluorometer, sized with a Bioanalyzer 2100, and then quantified again using the KAPA Library Quantification kit. Every immunoSEQ 96-well plate was sequenced on a separate single-read 150-cycle Illumina NextSeq 550 flow cell. The paper's data handling went like this. Because the immunoSEQ output held only junctional sequences and lacked quality scores, the filtering could not match the filtering applied to full-length reads. Sequences were annotated with PyIR, a Python wrapper for IgBLAST v1.9, and V/J genes and CDR3 were assigned using IMGT germline references. Reads were removed for weak V/J assignments (E-value above 1e-6), missing CDR3, stop codons, out-of-frame junctions, or ambiguous translated residues. V3J clonotypes were defined by identical inferred V gene, J gene, and CDR3 amino acid sequence. Percentage overlap between repertoires was calculated by dividing the number of shared unique clonotypes by the size of the smaller repertoire. Three approaches were used to assess repertoire richness: RTK rarefaction, the Chao1 estimator, and Recon v2.1 estimates of unobserved clonotypes. Generation probabilities were computed with OLGA for all TCRbeta clonotypes obtained by the gDNA method from several donors. The clones in this table, taken by TCRdb from immuneACCESS, are in-frame only. Not every clone is retained; where verified, under half of the shortfall comes from an unresolved V gene, and the cause of the rest is unknown. V, J and clone size derive from that table, while D and trimming were established from the DNA sequence. In this sample the table shows some 500,000 clones, less than 96% of which occur a single time. Of the sample, approximately 0.06% falls within the top ten clones.

The sequence joins TRBV13 to TRBJ2-7; the central 11 bases match TRBD2. Sequenced sample: naive CD4+ T cells sorted from blood. Taken with the paper, the label for cell subset or site translates to: CD45RA+ positively selected. The receptor was derived from a woman in her twenties or thirties in good health. The CDR3 amino acid sequence is: CASGLAGGEQYF. The bases read TGTGCCAGCGGACTAGCGGGCGGCGAGCAGTACTTC.